The rows below give T cell receptor beta chains drawn from one sample of a study of identifying expanded T cells in peripheral blood. Here immunoSEQ multiplex PCR was the method, and the copy in TCRdb shows in-frame clones only, minus some. The sample lists about 82,000 clones; around 90% were seen once. The specimen was blood. All receptors come from a person aged 18 to 75 in good health. The CDR3 runs from the conserved cysteine through the conserved F or W.

v_gene	j_gene	CDR3aa
TRBV28	TRBJ1-2	CASSLSGPSGYTF
TRBV7-3	TRBJ1-1	CASSLSPVGSPNTEAFF
TRBV4-1	TRBJ2-7	CASSQVSLGPLGYEQYF
TRBV29-1	TRBJ1-1	CSVARIEDTEAFF
TRBV7-9	TRBJ1-1	CASSLSLSGAFF
TRBV6-6	TRBJ1-5	CASSQGQGGHQPQHF
TRBV6-4	TRBJ2-2	CASSTGTNTGELFF
TRBV5-4	TRBJ1-2	CASSPQGPYGYTF
TRBV7-2	TRBJ2-2	CASSSRRSTGELFF
TRBV7-2	TRBJ2-2	CASSLVVGGPLETGELFF
TRBV9	TRBJ2-7	CASSAHWGTSYEQYF
TRBV10-3	TRBJ2-2	CAISEPLAPGELFF
TRBV7-9	TRBJ1-1	CASSLGQGDTEAFF
TRBV4-1	TRBJ2-4	CATRDLASKNIQYF
TRBV30	TRBJ2-4	CAWSGSIRDRGNSGRNIQYF
TRBV21-1	TRBJ1-2	CASSKEPQIAYGYTF
TRBV7-2	TRBJ2-7	CANGDTTLEQYF